Listed below are T cell receptor beta chains from one sample, sequenced in a study of T cell responses to AZD1222 COVID-19 vaccine. The table came from immunoSEQ multiplex PCR; TCRdb's copy has only in-frame clones and leaves some out. Seen here are roughly 130,000 clones, approximately 88% observed once, and the top ten hold around 8%. The specimen comprised peripheral blood, sampled on day 0 of AZD1222 vaccination. These TCRs come from an adult in good health. The CDR3 runs from the conserved cysteine through the conserved F or W. A D gene is named only where the DNA matches it firmly. The size field is filled for only some rows; it gives once, few, many or a size class.

v_gene,d_gene,abundance,j_gene,CDR3nt,CDR3aa
TRBV5-1,TRBD1,-,TRBJ1-3,TGCGCCAGCAGCCCTAGCGGGACAGGAGGAAACACCATATATTTT,CASSPSGTGGNTIYF
TRBV5-1,TRBD1,-,TRBJ2-7,TGCGCCAGCAGCCTCGGGACAGGGTTTGCCTACGAGCAGTACTTC,CASSLGTGFAYEQYF
TRBV20-1,TRBD1,-,TRBJ1-2,TGCAGTGCTAGTGAAGGGGGTCAGGGGGCTCTTGCGGGCTACACCTTC,CSASEGGQGALAGYTF
TRBV28,TRBD2,-,TRBJ2-7,TGTGCCACTGGGGCCGAGAGCGGGGGGGCGAAAGGCGAGCAGTACTTC,CATGAESGGAKGEQYF
TRBV19,TRBD1,-,TRBJ2-5,TGTGCCAGTAAGGGGAGGACAGGGGCGCAAGAGACCCAGTACTTC,CASKGRTGAQETQYF
TRBV30,-,-,TRBJ1-3,TGTGCCTGGAGGGATATAGTCCGAAGGGGAAACACCATATATTTT,CAWRDIVRRGNTIYF
TRBV18,-,-,TRBJ2-1,TGTGCCAGCTCACCGACTCGATCGCGTGAGCAGTTCTTC,CASSPTRSREQFF
TRBV19,-,once,TRBJ1-1,TGTGCCAGTAGTATGGCTCAGTACACTGAAGCTTTCTTT,CASSMAQYTEAFF
TRBV7-2,-,-,TRBJ2-7,TGTGCCAGCAGCCGCACCACATACGAGCAGTACTTC,CASSRTTYEQYF
TRBV3-1/TRBV3-2,-,once,TRBJ1-6,TGTGCCAGCAGCCAAGGGAATAATTCACCCCTCCACTTT,CASSQGNNSPLHF
TRBV2,TRBD2,-,TRBJ2-3,TGTGCCAGCATTACTAGCGGGGGGCCCTCAGATACGCAGTATTTT,CASITSGGPSDTQYF
TRBV6-5,-,-,TRBJ2-7,TGTGCCAGCAAGGGACATGCCTACGAGCAGTACTTC,CASKGHAYEQYF
TRBV6-5,-,-,TRBJ1-2,TGTGCCAGCAGTACAGGTGCCTCTAATAACTATGGCTACACCTTC,CASSTGASNNYGYTF
TRBV18,TRBD1,-,TRBJ1-2,TGTGCCAGCTCACCCGGCGGTCAGGGGGCGCTAGGGTATGGCTACACCTTC,CASSPGGQGALGYGYTF
TRBV15,-,-,TRBJ2-2,TGTGCCACCAGCAGAGGTGACAGGTTCGGCGGGGAGCTGTTTTTT,CATSRGDRFGGELFF